The next 8 T cell receptor beta chains were all read from a single sample in a study of cytomegalovirus exposure and HLA in healthy donors. Clones were sequenced by immunoSEQ multiplex PCR, and TCRdb holds only the in-frame ones, with some missing. The sample yields approximately 220,000 clones, about 83% seen once. The sequenced material came from PBMCs. The receptors were gathered from a man aged 18 to 29 in good health and CMV-seronegative.

This clone came up a few times. The chain is built from TRBV19 and TRBJ1-6; possibly TRBD1 for D (5 bases). Trimming removed 3 bases at V and 9 bases at J, with 12 bases between. The germline V gene has CDR1 LNHDA and CDR2 SQIVND (reference sequence). This CDR3 contains 14 residues. CDR3 sequence: CASSIGRVRSPLHF. In DNA, the CDR3 is TGTGCCAGTAGTATCGGCAGGGTGCGTTCACCCCTCCACTTT. Drawing the rest from reference TRBV19 and TRBJ1-6, the complete variable domain is DGGITQSPKYLFRKEGQNVTLSCEQNLNHDAMYWYRQDPGQGLRLIYYSQIVNDFQKGDIAEGYSVSREKKESFPLTVTSAQKNPTAFYLCASSIGRVRSPLHFGNGTRLTVT.

The chain carries TRBV19 and TRBJ2-2, with D perhaps TRBD2 (6 bases). The CDR3 loop spans 12 amino acids. Trimming removed 3 bases at V and 7 bases at J, with 6 bases between. Germline assignment: CDR1 LNHDA and CDR2 SQIVND (reference sequence). The CDR3 DNA follows: TGTGCCAGTAGTATGGGAGGCGGGGAGCTGTTTTTT. Translation: CASSMGGGELFF.

This chain uses TRBV12-5 with TRBJ1-2; 9 bases fit TRBD1. The V gene end was trimmed by 2 bases and the J gene end by 4 bases; junction bases not matched to a gene: 17. Germline loops: CDR1 LGHNT, CDR2 FRNRAP. This CDR3 is 19 amino acids long. The CDR3 spells CASGLPLYRGRALGYGYTF. CDR3 DNA: TGTGCTAGTGGTTTGCCCCTTTACAGGGGGCGAGCCCTTGGCTATGGCTACACCTTC.

The chain uses TRBV7-2 and TRBJ2-7, with TRBD2 as a possible D gene (5 bases). The CDR3 runs 15 residues. Germline-derived CDR1 and CDR2 are SGHTA and FQGNSA. V gave up 5 bases and J gave up 3 bases, with 17 bases separating them. CDR3 nucleotides: TGTGCCAGCAGCAAACGATGGGGAGAGCACTACGAGCAGTACTTC. Its translation is CASSKRWGEHYEQYF.

The chain joins TRBV10-1 to TRBJ2-7; possibly TRBD2 for D (5 bases). With 2 bases removed from V and 6 bases from J, the gap between germline ends came to 8 bases. CDR1 is WNHNN, CDR2 SYGVQD, per germline (reference sequence). The CDR3 is 12 amino acids. The CDR3 bases are TGCGCCAGCAGTGAGGAAGGGAGCGAGCAGTACTTC. Protein sequence: CASSEEGSEQYF.

The chain has TRBV5-6 and TRBJ1-4; TRBD1 matches at 7 bases. The germline V gene encodes CDR1 SGHDT and CDR2 YYEEEE. The V segment lost 4 bases and the J segment 1 base; nucleotides outside the gene matches: 4. The CDR3 runs 15 residues. For the CDR3, the DNA is TGTGCCAGCAGCGCCAACAGGGGAACTAATGAAAAACTGTTTTTT. This codes for CASSANRGTNEKLFF.

The rearrangement uses TRBV7-2 and TRBJ2-7; the D gene is possibly TRBD1 (5 bases). V was cut by 5 bases and J by 6 bases, with 17 bases left in between. From germline, CDR1 is SGHTA and CDR2 FQGNSA. There are 14 residues in the CDR3. The CDR3 coding sequence is TGTGCCAGCAGCCGTGGGTCAGGGAATAGCGAGCAGTACTTC. Protein sequence: CASSRGSGNSEQYF. Full variable domain (remainder filled in from reference TRBV7-2 and TRBJ2-7): GAGVSQSPSNKVTEKGKDVELRCDPISGHTALYWYRQSLGQGLEFLIYFQGNSAPDKSGLPSDRFSAERTGGSVSTLTIQRTQQEDSAVYLCASSRGSGNSEQYFGPGTRLTVT.

The CDR3 sequence is CASRRDRGEQYF. CDR3 bases: TGTGCCAGCAGGCGGGACAGAGGGGAGCAGTACTTC. The chain carries TRBV6-1 and TRBJ2-7; tentatively, D is TRBD1 (7 bases). This CDR3 is built from 12 residues. Germline values: CDR1 MNHNS, CDR2 SASEGT. V lost 6 bases to trimming and J lost 7 bases, with 13 bases between them.